These 30 T cell receptor beta chains were all obtained from the same sample, sequenced in a study of blood T cell repertoires in COVID-19. Assay used: immunoSEQ multiplex PCR; TCRdb lists only in-frame clones, some missing. Counted here are 70,000 or so clones, about 92% occurring once; the ten biggest clones make up about a tenth. Sequences were obtained from peripheral blood. The origin of the receptors is a human donor in a cohort sampled during active COVID-19.

The chain has TRBV19 and TRBJ1-5; D may be TRBD1 (5 bases). The CDR3 is made up of 13 amino acids. Germline V gene lookup returns CDR1 LNHDA and CDR2 SQIVND (reference sequence). V was cut by 3 bases and J by 6 bases, with 9 bases left in between. In DNA, the CDR3 is TGTGCCAGTAGTATGCCAGGGCTTCAGCCCCAGCATTTT. It codes for CASSMPGLQPQHF.

V usage is TRBV27 and J usage is TRBJ2-1; TRBD1 agrees at 9 bases. Germline CDR1 is MNHEY and CDR2 is SMNVEV (reference sequence). The J segment lost 4 bases and the V segment lost 2 bases, leaving 3 bases of the junction unmatched. CDR3 size: 15 residues. The CDR3 nucleotides read TGTGCCAGCAGTTTAGACAGGGGGATGTACAATGAGCAGTTCTTC. This sequence encodes CASSLDRGMYNEQFF.

This chain joins TRBV6-1 and TRBJ2-3, with 9 bases that match TRBD2. The CDR3 spans 15 residues. Looked up from germline, CDR1 is MNHNS and CDR2 is SASEGT. The trim removed 2 bases at V and 2 bases at J, leaving 2 bases unmatched. CDR3 in DNA: TGTGCCAGCAGTGAACTAGCGGGGCCCACAGATACGCAGTATTTT. Protein sequence: CASSELAGPTDTQYF.

The J gene is TRBJ2-3, the V gene TRBV5-1; 7 bases align to TRBD1. The V gene's germline CDR1 is SGHRS and CDR2 YFSETQ. With V trimmed by 0 bases and J by 1 base, 5 bases remained unmatched. This CDR3 is built from 16 residues. Here the CDR3 reads CASSLEDRVGTDTQYF. The CDR3 DNA reads TGCGCCAGCAGCTTGGAAGACAGGGTTGGCACAGATACGCAGTATTTT.

The V gene is TRBV6-6, the J gene TRBJ1-6; 8 positions agree with TRBD1. CDR3 length: 15 amino acids. CDR1 and CDR2 from the germline V gene are MNHNY and SVGAGI (reference sequence). J gave up 4 bases and V 5 bases, and 4 bases lay outside the gene matches. CDR3 coding DNA: TGTGCCAGCAGTATCGGACAGGGTTATAATTCACCCCTCCACTTT. Encoded protein: CASSIGQGYNSPLHF.

V usage is TRBV27 and J usage is TRBJ2-1; 12 nucleotides line up with TRBD1. CDR1 is MNHEY and CDR2 is SMNVEV in the germline V gene (reference sequence). V trimming: 4 bases; J trimming: 10 bases; junction bases outside the gene matches: 8. The CDR3 is made up of 15 amino acids. The CDR3, as DNA: TGTGCCAGCAGTTCCCCCGGGACAGGGGGCTTAGAGCAGTTCTTC. This sequence encodes CASSSPGTGGLEQFF.

The CDR3 spells CASSVRQGDYEQYF. The CDR3 DNA reads TGCGCCAGCAGCGTACGACAGGGAGACTACGAGCAGTACTTC. This chain connects TRBV4-1 to TRBJ2-7; TRBD1 matches at 7 bases. This CDR3 has 14 amino acids. With 5 bases clipped from V and 3 bases from J, the junction kept 7 bases outside the gene matches. Germline V gene data show CDR1 as MGHRA and CDR2 as YSYEKL.

The chain links TRBV9 to TRBJ2-1, with 8 bases aligning to TRBD2. The CDR3 runs to 16 residues. V shed 0 bases, J shed 0 bases, and the junction held 2 bases outside the gene matches. CDR1 and CDR2 from the germline V gene are SGDLS and YYNGEE. The CDR3 region is CASSVDSGSSYNEQFF. The DNA of the CDR3 is TGTGCCAGCAGCGTAGACAGCGGGAGCTCCTACAATGAGCAGTTCTTC.

The genes are TRBV5-5 and TRBJ2-5; D is possibly TRBD1 (6 bases). The germline V and J ends were trimmed by 4 bases and 2 bases, with 15 bases remaining between them. Germline V gene data show CDR1 as SGHKS and CDR2 as YYEKEE (reference sequence). The CDR3 sequence is 15 residues long. The CDR3 protein is CASSPRRTGQETQYF. CDR3 bases: TGTGCCAGCAGCCCCCGCCGAACAGGGCAAGAGACCCAGTACTTC.

This clone was picked up a small number of times. The V and J genes are TRBV7-6 and TRBJ1-3; no clear D. This CDR3 spans 14 amino acids. The germline V and J ends were trimmed by 1 base and 1 base, with 5 bases remaining between them. CDR1 is SGHVS, CDR2 FNYEAQ, per germline. CDR3: CASSLGGSGNTIYF. The CDR3 bases are TGTGCCAGCAGCTTAGGAGGTTCTGGAAACACCATATATTTT. Supplemented by reference TRBV7-6 and TRBJ1-3, the full variable domain reads GAGVSQSPRYKVTKRGQDVALRCDPISGHVSLYWYRQALGQGPEFLTYFNYEAQQDKSGLPNDRFSAERPEGSISTLTIQRTEQRDSAMYRCASSLGGSGNTIYFGEGSWLTVV.

This sequence joins TRBV25-1 and TRBJ1-2, with 9 nucleotides matching TRBD1. V was clipped by 3 bases and J by 8 bases; unmatched bases: 7. CDR1 is MGHDK and CDR2 is SYGVNS in the germline V gene. The CDR3 has 14 amino acids. CDR3 DNA sequence: TGTGCCAGCAGTGAGGCCGGGACAGGGCAAGGCTACACCTTC. Protein product: CASSEAGTGQGYTF.

The sample holds a few counts of this clone. The chain recombines TRBV10-2 with TRBJ1-5, with D possibly matching TRBD1 (6 bases). This CDR3 spans 14 amino acids. In germline, CDR1 is WSHSY, CDR2 SAAADI. V was cut by 6 bases and J by 0 bases, with 9 bases left in between. The CDR3 protein is CASSATGSNQPQHF. The CDR3 nucleotides read TGCGCCAGCAGCGCGACAGGTAGCAATCAGCCCCAGCATTTT.

As DNA, the CDR3 is TGTGCCAGCAGCTTACAGTCGAGTAGGGGGGAGCAGTACTTC. It encodes CASSLQSSRGEQYF. This chain connects TRBV7-2 to TRBJ2-7, with TRBD1 as a possible D gene (6 bases). Germline V gene sequence: CDR1 SGHTA, CDR2 FQGNSA. The CDR3 is 14 amino acids. Trimming removed 2 bases at V and 7 bases at J, with 15 bases between.

V and J are TRBV2 and TRBJ2-3, with TRBD2 identical over 7 bases. Trimming cost V 5 bases and J 4 bases; bases outside gene matches: 12. The germline V gene has CDR1 SNHLY and CDR2 FYNNEI. This CDR3 comprises 16 residues. The chain's CDR3 is CASSHDLTSSSDTQYF. The CDR3 DNA reads TGTGCCAGCAGTCACGACCTGACTAGCTCGTCAGATACGCAGTATTTT.

The chain employs TRBV9 and TRBJ2-7; 11 nucleotides line up with TRBD1. The ends lost 4 bases at V and 3 bases at J; junction bases unmatched: 12. The CDR3 is 17 amino acids. The germline CDR1 and CDR2 sequences are SGDLS and YYNGEE. CDR3 in DNA: TGTGCCAGCAGCCCCCGGGCCGGGACAGGGGGGGACTACGAGCAGTACTTC. Translation: CASSPRAGTGGDYEQYF.

The V and J genes are TRBV11-1 and TRBJ2-1; TRBD1 agrees at 9 bases. This CDR3 contains 14 residues. With 8 bases clipped from V and 9 bases from J, the junction kept 11 bases outside the gene matches. CDR1 and CDR2 (germline): SGHAT, FQDESV (reference sequence). CDR3 region: CASRRDRDVGEQFF. CDR3 in DNA: TGTGCCAGCCGCCGGGACAGGGATGTAGGTGAGCAGTTCTTC.

The chain recombines TRBV18 with TRBJ2-1; 12 nucleotides line up with TRBD2. The V and J ends lost 0 bases and 8 bases, in that order; junction bases with no gene match: 5. The CDR3 spans 16 residues. CDR1 KGHSH and CDR2 LQKENI come from the germline V gene. The CDR3 loop is CASSPPSLAGGHEQFF. CDR3 coding DNA: TGTGCCAGCTCACCACCATCCCTAGCGGGAGGGCATGAGCAGTTCTTC.

This rearrangement joins TRBV19 to TRBJ2-1; 11 positions agree with TRBD1. Losses at the gene ends were 2 bases for V and 6 bases for J; bases not matched to a gene: 3. Germline assignment: CDR1 LNHDA and CDR2 SQIVND (reference sequence). CDR3 length: 15 residues. Written as DNA, the CDR3 is TGTGCCAGTAGTATATCAGGGACAGGGGGCAATGAGCAGTTCTTC. Protein product: CASSISGTGGNEQFF.

This chain uses TRBV11-2 with TRBJ2-7, with a tentative D call TRBD1 (5 bases). Germline lookup yields CDR1 SGHAT and CDR2 FQNNGV. Trimming removed 4 bases at V and 0 bases at J, with 13 bases between. This CDR3 contains 15 residues. CDR3 sequence (DNA): TGTGCCAGCAGCTGGGGCTGGTACATCTCCTACGAGCAGTACTTC. Its translation: CASSWGWYISYEQYF.

The rearrangement joins TRBV15 to TRBJ2-5; 7 bases line up with TRBD2. CDR3 size: 17 residues. In germline, CDR1 is LNHNV, CDR2 YYDKDF (reference sequence). Trimming at V came to 1 base and at J to 3 bases, leaving 11 bases not matched to a gene. The CDR3 bases are TGTGCCACCAGCAGAGGCGCGTTGGCGGGAGAAGAAGAGACCCAGTACTTC. Translating it yields CATSRGALAGEEETQYF.

The V gene is TRBV7-3, the J gene TRBJ2-1; 11 bases are shared with TRBD2. CDR1 and CDR2 from the germline V gene are SGHTA and FQGTGA. The CDR3 contains 15 residues. V shed 4 bases and J 3 bases; nucleotides not matched to a gene: 2. The CDR3 sequence is CASSYTSGSYNEQFF. As DNA, the CDR3 is TGTGCCAGCAGCTATACTAGCGGGAGCTACAATGAGCAGTTCTTC.

CDR3 region: CASSLLAVNQETQYF. CDR3 nucleotide sequence: TGTGCCAGCAGCTTACTAGCCGTGAACCAAGAGACCCAGTACTTC. The chain combines TRBV11-2 with TRBJ2-5; D perhaps matches TRBD2 (5 bases). The CDR3 totals 15 residues. Germline assignment: CDR1 SGHAT and CDR2 FQNNGV. V gave up 2 bases and J gave up 0 bases, with 10 bases separating them.

J is TRBJ2-2 and V is TRBV19; D call uncertain. This CDR3 is built from 14 residues. From germline, CDR1 is LNHDA and CDR2 SQIVND (reference sequence). Trimming shortened V by 7 bases and J by 3 bases, and 12 bases separated the two germline ends. The CDR3 loop reads CASTPPLDTGELFF. CDR3 DNA: TGTGCCAGTACCCCCCCCCTTGACACCGGGGAGCTGTTTTTT.

The V and J genes are TRBV7-7 and TRBJ2-1; possibly TRBD1 for D (6 bases). The V gene lost 4 bases and the J gene lost 3 bases, with 7 bases spanning the gap. Germline loops: CDR1 SSHAT, CDR2 FNYEAQ (reference sequence). This CDR3 has 13 amino acids. Written as DNA, the CDR3 is TGTGCCAGCAGCTCGGACAGCTACAATGAGCAGTTCTTC. Its protein is CASSSDSYNEQFF.

CDR3 region: CASSVAGEGYEQYF. DNA of the CDR3: TGTGCCAGCAGCGTAGCGGGAGAAGGTTACGAGCAGTACTTC. The chain uses TRBV9 and TRBJ2-7, with D perhaps TRBD2 (6 bases). V dropped 0 bases and J dropped 4 bases, with 11 bases sitting between them. CDR1 and CDR2 (germline): SGDLS, YYNGEE. The CDR3 contains 14 residues.

This chain links TRBV6-1 with TRBJ2-7, with TRBD1 matching 8 bases. Trimming at V came to 2 bases and at J to 5 bases, leaving 8 bases not matched to a gene. Germline V gene data show CDR1 as MNHNS and CDR2 as SASEGT. This CDR3 has 15 amino acids. The CDR3 DNA reads TGTGCCAGCAGTGAACCGGCAGGGGGCTATAACGAGCAGTACTTC. This translates into CASSEPAGGYNEQYF.

V is TRBV11-2 and J is TRBJ2-7; maybe TRBD2 (6 bases). Between the trimmed V and J ends, which lost 3 bases and 2 bases, there was a span of 14 bases. The CDR3 spans 15 residues. Germline loops: CDR1 SGHAT, CDR2 FQNNGV. In DNA, the CDR3 is TGTGCCAGCAGCTTGTCTAGCGCCCTACCCTACGAGCAGTACTTC. It is translated as CASSLSSALPYEQYF.

The chain carries TRBV5-1 and TRBJ2-2; tentatively, D is TRBD2 (7 bases). The germline V gene has CDR1 SGHRS and CDR2 YFSETQ. This CDR3 is built from 16 residues. V was shortened by 4 bases and J by 2 bases, with 15 bases between the two germline ends. The CDR3: CASSIDGGTNTGELFF. As DNA, the CDR3 is TGCGCCAGCAGCATCGACGGGGGGACAAACACCGGGGAGCTGTTTTTT.

J is TRBJ1-1 and V is TRBV12-5; no definite D call. The germline CDR1 and CDR2 sequences are LGHNT and FRNRAP. This CDR3 is built from 12 residues. Trimming pared 6 bases from V and 10 bases from J, leaving 15 bases between. For the CDR3, the DNA is TGTGCTAGTGGCCTAGACGGACGGGGAGCTTTCTTT. It is translated as CASGLDGRGAFF.

The chain employs TRBV28 and TRBJ2-7, with 9 bases aligning to TRBD1. The CDR3 covers 14 residues. The germline V gene has CDR1 MDHEN and CDR2 SYDVKM. V lost 7 bases and J lost 5; bases outside the gene matches: 9. CDR3 protein: CASNGDRVANEQYF. The CDR3 DNA reads as TGTGCCAGCAATGGGGACAGGGTCGCCAACGAGCAGTACTTC.